These T cell receptor beta chains were read from a single sample in a study of blood T cell repertoires in COVID-19. Measured with immunoSEQ multiplex PCR; TCRdb has only the in-frame clones, and not every one. The table lists 75,000 to 90,000 clones, 85% of them singletons. The sample taken for sequencing was peripheral blood. The receptors here all came from a man aged 80 or over with active or convalescent COVID-19. Each CDR3 is given with its conserved first and last residue. The D gene is left open where the match is weak. Size is omitted from some rows. Given values are once, few, many or a class for expanded clones.

j_gene | d_gene | v_gene | abundance | CDR3aa | CDR3nt
TRBJ2-5 | NA | TRBV11-2 | NA | CASSFGGAGETQYF | TGTGCCAGCAGCTTTGGGGGGGCAGGAGAGACCCAGTACTTC
TRBJ1-3 | NA | TRBV19 | NA | CASRRGGTGGNTIYF | TGTGCCAGTAGACGCGGCGGGACGGGTGGAAACACCATATATTTT
TRBJ2-1 | NA | TRBV19 | NA | CASSQQYNEQFF | TGTGCCAGTAGTCAACAGTACAATGAGCAGTTCTTC
TRBJ2-2 | TRBD1 | TRBV3-1/TRBV3-2 | NA | CASSQHRGIGGELFF | TGTGCCAGCAGCCAACACAGGGGGATAGGCGGGGAGCTGTTTTTT
TRBJ1-1 | NA | TRBV6-1 | NA | CASREAAAFF | TGTGCCAGCCGTGAGGCGGCTGCTTTCTTT
TRBJ1-5 | NA | TRBV19 | NA | CASMHREQYSNQPQHF | TGTGCCAGTATGCACAGGGAACAATATAGCAATCAGCCCCAGCATTTT
TRBJ1-1 | NA | TRBV24-1 | NA | CATSAGPGGTEAFF | TGTGCCACCAGTGCCGGACCCGGGGGCACTGAAGCTTTCTTT
TRBJ2-1 | TRBD2 | TRBV11-2 | NA | CASSLGLGGRAYNEQFF | TGTGCCAGCAGCCTCGGCCTCGGCGGGAGGGCCTACAATGAGCAGTTCTTC
TRBJ1-5 | TRBD1 | TRBV11-2 | NA | CASSIRDRNWEYSNQPQHF | TGTGCCAGCAGCATAAGGGACAGAAATTGGGAATATAGCAATCAGCCCCAGCATTTT
TRBJ2-2 | TRBD1 | TRBV7-6 | NA | CASSLGPLSARGPGELFF | TGTGCCAGCAGCTTAGGGCCCCTTTCGGCCAGGGGGCCCGGGGAGCTGTTTTTT
TRBJ1-1 | NA | TRBV11-2 | NA | CASSLEAQVGAFF | TGTGCCAGCAGCTTAGAAGCACAGGTCGGAGCTTTCTTT
TRBJ2-3 | NA | TRBV5-1 | NA | CASSQTVALTDTQYF | TGCGCCAGCAGCCAAACGGTCGCCCTCACAGATACGCAGTATTTT
TRBJ2-3 | NA | TRBV18 | NA | CASSLGGGRTDTQYF | TGTGCCAGCTCACTTGGCGGGGGCCGCACAGATACGCAGTATTTT
TRBJ2-1 | TRBD2 | TRBV7-6 | NA | CASSLSSGRRNEQFF | TGTGCCAGCAGCTTATCTAGCGGGAGGAGGAATGAGCAGTTCTTC
TRBJ2-1 | NA | TRBV3-1/TRBV3-2 | NA | CASSQDLSSVYNEQFF | TGTGCCAGCAGCCAAGATTTGTCCTCGGTTTACAATGAGCAGTTCTTC
TRBJ2-3 | NA | TRBV6-5 | NA | CASSRLDTDTQYF | TGTGCCAGCAGCCGACTAGACACAGATACGCAGTATTTT
TRBJ2-3 | NA | TRBV4-2 | once | CASSQAFSDRFTDTQYF | TGTGCCAGCAGCCAAGCTTTCTCGGACAGATTCACAGATACGCAGTATTTT
TRBJ1-1 | NA | TRBV5-4 | few | CASSPNPQGFAEAFF | TGTGCCAGCAGCCCAAACCCCCAGGGGTTCGCTGAAGCTTTCTTT
TRBJ1-4 | NA | TRBV6-1 | few | CASSDRPVGAGLRLEKLFF | TGTGCCAGCAGTGACCGCCCGGTGGGGGCGGGCCTTCGATTAGAAAAACTGTTTTTT
TRBJ1-1 | TRBD1 | TRBV19 | NA | CASSNPWQGANTEAFF | TGTGCCAGTAGTAACCCGTGGCAGGGGGCGAACACTGAAGCTTTCTTT
TRBJ1-1 | TRBD1 | TRBV9 | NA | CASTKQGQARAFF | TGTGCCAGCACAAAACAGGGACAGGCCCGGGCTTTCTTT
TRBJ1-2 | NA | TRBV2 | NA | CASSDDLYGYTF | TGTGCCAGCAGTGACGATCTATACGGCTACACCTTC
TRBJ2-1 | TRBD2 | TRBV29-1 | NA | CSVPKASGSGNEQFF | TGCAGCGTCCCTAAGGCTAGCGGGAGCGGGAATGAGCAGTTCTTC
TRBJ2-1 | NA | TRBV2 | NA | CASRVTGFNEQFF | TGTGCCAGCAGAGTCACAGGTTTCAATGAGCAGTTCTTC
TRBJ1-1 | NA | TRBV19 | NA | CASSNTVNTEAFF | TGTGCCAGTAGTAATACAGTGAACACTGAAGCTTTCTTT
TRBJ1-4 | NA | TRBV19 | NA | CASSTSTGGNEKLFF | TGTGCCAGTAGCACCTCGACCGGAGGCAATGAAAAACTGTTTTTT